Detailed here is one TCR beta chain. Its antigen is as yet unknown. The data are from a study of T cells expressing NK-cell markers. About the study: Sorted CD3+CD56+NKG2C+, CD3+CD56+NKG2C- and CD3+CD56-NKG2C+ T cells supplied TCR beta repertoires. Findings and caveats of the study: Dominant NKG2C+ clonotypes in a handful of donors made up roughly 1.0-7.0% of CD8+ T cells. The CD3+CD56-NKG2C+ fraction of a handful of donors was also led by these clonotypes. Expanded clones of NKG2C+ T cells had an unclear HCMV specificity.

TCRdb re-called the 5' RACE reads; every CDR3 protein appears as one record, without DNA. This table holds approximately 440,000 distinct CDR3 sequences. This sequence was found in a woman in her forties or fifties in good health. The material sequenced was blood T cells: a sorted CD56 or NKG2C T cell subset, CD4+ or CD8+ T cells, or bulk PBMC T cells (not recorded which).

CDR3 in amino acids: CASSQDWGQGNQPQHF. The gene calls are TRBV4-2 and TRBJ1-5; the D call from TCRdb, TRBD1, cannot be confirmed without DNA. This CDR3 has 16 residues. The V gene's germline CDR1 is LGHNA and CDR2 YNFKEQ.